A selection of T cell receptor beta chains follows, all from one sample in a study of a mutant IDH1 vaccine in newly diagnosed glioma. Data came from immunoSEQ multiplex PCR; TCRdb stores just in-frame clones and leaves some out. This table has 30,000 to 40,000 clones, more than 80% appearing once. The antigens of these receptors remain unknown. The source material was PBMCs, sampled from a glioma patient whose treatment included an IDH1 peptide vaccine. These receptors all stem from a woman between 40 and 50 years old with glioma. Both conserved end residues are part of each CDR3. The order of the fields is J gene, D gene, V gene, clone size, CDR3 protein, CDR3 DNA. The D gene is left open where the match is weak. Clone size appears in some rows only: once, few, many, or a class for an expanded clone.

>TRBJ1-6|-|TRBV25-1|few
CASSPTGFGSPLHF
TGTGCCAGCAGCCCAACAGGGTTTGGTTCACCCCTCCACTTT
>TRBJ1-5|-|TRBV25-1|-
CASSGAGDNQPQHF
TGTGCCAGCAGTGGGGCAGGCGATAATCAGCCCCAGCATTTT
>TRBJ1-2|-|TRBV7-9|few
CASSRANYGYTF
TGTGCCAGCAGCCGAGCGAACTATGGCTACACCTTC
>TRBJ2-7|TRBD1|TRBV4-3|-
CASSQDGDRVFEQYF
TGCGCCAGCAGCCAAGATGGGGACAGGGTGTTCGAGCAGTACTTC
>TRBJ1-5|-|TRBV7-9|-
CASSLVSSGKFGNQPQHF
TGTGCCAGCAGCTTAGTATCGTCAGGTAAATTCGGCAATCAGCCCCAGCATTTT
>TRBJ1-4|TRBD1|TRBV7-2|once
CASSPTGVGEKLFF
TGTGCCAGCAGCCCGACAGGGGTTGGGGAAAAACTGTTTTTT
>TRBJ1-4|-|TRBV5-1|-
CASSSSGDPNEKLFF
TGCGCCAGCAGTTCCTCAGGGGACCCTAATGAAAAACTGTTTTTT
>TRBJ2-7|TRBD2|TRBV6-6|-
CASSLGLAGTPGEQYF
TGTGCCAGCAGTTTAGGACTAGCGGGCACCCCGGGCGAGCAGTACTTC
>TRBJ1-2|-|TRBV30|-
CAWSQPGAIHGYTF
TGTGCCTGGAGTCAACCGGGGGCAATTCATGGCTACACCTTC
>TRBJ1-3|TRBD1|TRBV13|-
CASSSTGEPGNTIYF
TGTGCCAGCAGCTCGACAGGGGAGCCTGGAAACACCATATATTTT
>TRBJ1-1|-|TRBV25-1|few
CASSESSWDGLTEAFF
TGTGCCAGCAGTGAATCCTCGTGGGACGGCCTCACTGAAGCTTTCTTT